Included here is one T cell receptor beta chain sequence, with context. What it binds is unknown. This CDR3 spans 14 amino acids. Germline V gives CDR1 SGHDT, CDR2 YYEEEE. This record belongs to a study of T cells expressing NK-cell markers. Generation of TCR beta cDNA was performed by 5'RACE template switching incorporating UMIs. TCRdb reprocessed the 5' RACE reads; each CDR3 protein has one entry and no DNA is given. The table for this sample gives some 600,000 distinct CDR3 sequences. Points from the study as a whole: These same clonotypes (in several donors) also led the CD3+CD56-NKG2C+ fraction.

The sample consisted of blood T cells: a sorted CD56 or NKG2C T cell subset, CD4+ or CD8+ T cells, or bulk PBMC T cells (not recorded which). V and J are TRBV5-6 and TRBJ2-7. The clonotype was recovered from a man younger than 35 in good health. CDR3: CASSWTRVLSEQYF.